These 19 T cell receptor beta chains were all obtained from the same sample, sequenced in a study of shared clonotypes between healthy human individuals. Clones were read by immunoSEQ multiplex PCR, and TCRdb kept only the in-frame ones, dropping some. The sample has about 1 million clones, around 74% seen once. The sequenced sample consisted of memory CD4+ T cells sorted from blood. Subset specified: CD45RA-negative fraction. The source is a man between 18 and 35 years old in good health.

The chain links TRBV28 to TRBJ1-2; 8 nucleotides line up with TRBD1. CDR3 length: 14 amino acids. Germline lookup yields CDR1 MDHEN and CDR2 SYDVKM. V lost 3 bases and J lost 4; bases outside the gene matches: 4. CDR3 in amino acids: CASSFGDRSYGYTF. The CDR3 nucleotides read TGTGCCAGCAGTTTCGGGGACAGGAGCTATGGCTACACCTTC.

The chain recombines TRBV9 with TRBJ2-1, with 10 bases aligning to TRBD2. The CDR3 sequence is 18 residues long. J was trimmed by 5 bases and V by 0 bases; bases with no gene match: 11. CDR1 and CDR2 from the germline V gene are SGDLS and YYNGEE. CDR3: CASSVGGTSGKWDNEQFF. CDR3 nucleotides: TGTGCCAGCAGCGTAGGGGGAACTAGCGGGAAGTGGGACAATGAGCAGTTCTTC.

The genes are TRBV5-1 and TRBJ2-7; 7 nucleotides agree with TRBD1. Germline lookup yields CDR1 SGHRS and CDR2 YFSETQ. V was clipped by 7 bases and J by 0 bases; unmatched bases: 7. The CDR3 has 14 amino acids. In DNA, the CDR3 is TGCGCCAGCGGATCGGGACAGAGCTCCTACGAGCAGTACTTC. It encodes CASGSGQSSYEQYF.

As for this clone: A clone one base away is much larger, so this may be a read error. J is TRBJ2-7 and V is TRBV6-5; 7 bases are a match to TRBD1. V trimming: 6 bases; J trimming: 0 bases; junction bases outside the gene matches: 2. This CDR3 spans 13 amino acids. The germline V gene encodes CDR1 MNHEY and CDR2 SVGAGI. The CDR3 DNA reads as TGTGCCAGCAGACGGGACAGCTCCTACGAGCAGTACTTC. This sequence encodes CASRRDSSYEQYF.

The chain uses TRBV2 and TRBJ2-2; 9 positions match TRBD1. CDR1 and CDR2 from the germline V gene are SNHLY and FYNNEI. J gave up 1 base and V 6 bases, and 3 bases lay outside the gene matches. The CDR3 is made up of 15 amino acids. The CDR3 DNA reads TGTGCCAGCAGGAGGACAGGGGTGAACACCGGGGAGCTGTTTTTT. This gives the protein CASRRTGVNTGELFF.

The J gene is TRBJ2-2, the V gene TRBV2; perhaps TRBD1 as D (7 bases). Germline V gene lookup returns CDR1 SNHLY and CDR2 FYNNEI. The CDR3 contains 12 residues. Trimming removed 10 bases from V and 6 bases from J, with 12 bases in between. As DNA, the CDR3 is TGTGCCACCACAGGGGACTCCGGGGAGCTGTTTTTT. Translating it yields CATTGDSGELFF.

With regard to this clone: Other DNA sequences in this specimen translate into the identical CDR3. The chain is built from TRBV7-9 and TRBJ2-7, with 7 nucleotides matching TRBD1. The ends lost 4 bases at V and 2 bases at J; junction bases unmatched: 2. Germline V gives CDR1 SEHNR, CDR2 FQNEAQ (reference sequence). This CDR3 comprises 13 residues. CDR3 nucleotides: TGTGCCAGCAGCTATGGACAGGCCTACGAGCAGTACTTC. It specifies CASSYGQAYEQYF.

In its sample, this clone was seen once. The chain employs TRBV5-8 and TRBJ2-7; the D is unclear. This CDR3 contains 13 residues. Trimming stripped 5 bases from V and 0 bases from J, with 9 bases between. CDR1 and CDR2 (germline): SGHTS, YDEGEE. CDR3 in amino acids: CASRRRISYEQYF. CDR3 in DNA: TGTGCCAGCAGACGACGGATCTCCTACGAGCAGTACTTC.

This clone was counted a few times. The V call is TRBV2, the J call TRBJ2-1, with 7 nucleotides matching TRBD1. V trimming: 7 bases; J trimming: 1 base; junction bases outside the gene matches: 7. Germline V lookup: CDR1 SNHLY, CDR2 FYNNEI. The CDR3 is 15 amino acids. CDR3 DNA: TGTGCCAGCACTTCCCAGGGGGATTCCTACAATGAGCAGTTCTTC. It codes for CASTSQGDSYNEQFF.

The rearrangement joins TRBV9 to TRBJ1-3, with 8 positions matching TRBD1. This CDR3 spans 15 amino acids. The V gene's germline CDR1 is SGDLS and CDR2 YYNGEE. Unmatched junction bases numbered 5, after V lost 4 bases and J lost 2 bases. As DNA, the CDR3 is TGTGCCAGCAGCTTTCAGGGGGCGACTGGAAACACCATATATTTT. Residues: CASSFQGATGNTIYF.

This clone was detected once. This chain links TRBV4-1 with TRBJ2-7; D gene uncertain. The CDR3 is made up of 13 amino acids. The V and J ends lost 1 base and 7 bases respectively, with 11 bases between them. Germline V gene sequence: CDR1 MGHRA, CDR2 YSYEKL. The CDR3, as DNA: TGCGCCAGCAGCCAAGCCCGCCTGCAAGAGCAGTACTTC. It translates to CASSQARLQEQYF.

V gene TRBV28 combines with J gene TRBJ1-5; 8 nucleotides match TRBD1. This CDR3 has 14 residues. The J segment lost 0 bases and the V segment lost 11 bases, leaving 6 bases of the junction unmatched. The germline V gene encodes CDR1 MDHEN and CDR2 SYDVKM. DNA for the CDR3: TGTGCCGGGAACAGGGGGTATAGCAATCAGCCCCAGCATTTT. Its protein is CAGNRGYSNQPQHF.

This clone appeared a single time. The rearrangement joins TRBV7-2 to TRBJ2-1, with 8 bases identical to TRBD2. The CDR3 is 15 residues long. Germline trimming cut 3 bases from V and 7 bases from J; bases unmatched to any gene: 8. Germline V gives CDR1 SGHTA, CDR2 FQGNSA. CDR3 coding DNA: TGTGCCAGCAGCTTCACCGCGGGAGGTGGAAATGAGCAGTTCTTC. This encodes CASSFTAGGGNEQFF. Variable domain in full (rest from reference TRBV7-2 and TRBJ2-1): GAGVSQSPSNKVTEKGKDVELRCDPISGHTALYWYRQSLGQGLEFLIYFQGNSAPDKSGLPSDRFSAERTGGSVSTLTIQRTQQEDSAVYLCASSFTAGGGNEQFFGPGTRLTVL.

This clone was observed a single time. This chain connects TRBV6-6 to TRBJ1-3, with 7 positions matching TRBD1. V lost 4 bases, J lost 1 base, and 7 bases stayed unmatched. The CDR3 length is 16 residues. The germline V gene encodes CDR1 MNHNY and CDR2 SVGAGI (reference sequence). CDR3 sequence (DNA): TGTGCCAGCAGTTCCACAGGGGTCGGATCTGGAAACACCATATATTTT. Protein: CASSSTGVGSGNTIYF.

The J gene is TRBJ2-7, the V gene TRBV19; TRBD1 might be the D (5 bases). Trimming took off 3 bases at V and 1 base at J, with 10 bases between the two ends. This CDR3 spans 14 amino acids. Germline assignment: CDR1 LNHDA and CDR2 SQIVND (reference sequence). The CDR3 sequence is CASSIAPGSYEQYF. In DNA form, the CDR3 reads TGTGCCAGTAGTATTGCTCCAGGGTCCTACGAGCAGTACTTC.

The rearrangement joins TRBV7-3 to TRBJ1-1; TRBD1 matches at 11 bases. Germline CDR1 reads SGHTA; CDR2 reads FQGTGA. V shed 5 bases and J 2 bases; nucleotides not matched to a gene: 16. This CDR3 comprises 19 residues. The CDR3 nucleotides are TGTGCCAGCAGCCCCATAGGGTGGGGGACAGGGGGAGCTAACACTGAAGCTTTCTTT. It translates to CASSPIGWGTGGANTEAFF.

This clone has a handful of counts. This chain joins TRBV7-8 and TRBJ2-4; 8 nucleotides agree with TRBD2. Germline CDR1 reads SGHVS; CDR2 reads FQNEAQ. The CDR3 contains 14 residues. Trimming took 7 bases from V and 9 from J; bases not matched to a gene: 11. The CDR3 DNA follows: TGTGCCAGCACCGGGAGGGGAGTTGGCAGCATTCAGTACTTC. It yields the protein CASTGRGVGSIQYF.

The chain joins TRBV4-1 to TRBJ1-5; tentative D call: TRBD1 (5 bases). V was clipped by 3 bases and J by 5 bases, with 14 bases between them. The CDR3 runs 15 residues. CDR1 is MGHRA and CDR2 is YSYEKL in the germline V gene. The CDR3 is CASSHPTRGDQPQHF. For the CDR3, the DNA is TGCGCCAGCAGCCACCCTACTAGGGGTGATCAGCCCCAGCATTTT.

This chain uses TRBV5-1 with TRBJ2-5; D gene unclear. V dropped 2 bases and J dropped 2 bases, with 10 bases sitting between them. This CDR3 is built from 14 residues. Germline values: CDR1 SGHRS, CDR2 YFSETQ. The CDR3, as DNA: TGCGCCAGCAGCTTAGCCTACGTACAAGAGACCCAGTACTTC. This translates into CASSLAYVQETQYF.